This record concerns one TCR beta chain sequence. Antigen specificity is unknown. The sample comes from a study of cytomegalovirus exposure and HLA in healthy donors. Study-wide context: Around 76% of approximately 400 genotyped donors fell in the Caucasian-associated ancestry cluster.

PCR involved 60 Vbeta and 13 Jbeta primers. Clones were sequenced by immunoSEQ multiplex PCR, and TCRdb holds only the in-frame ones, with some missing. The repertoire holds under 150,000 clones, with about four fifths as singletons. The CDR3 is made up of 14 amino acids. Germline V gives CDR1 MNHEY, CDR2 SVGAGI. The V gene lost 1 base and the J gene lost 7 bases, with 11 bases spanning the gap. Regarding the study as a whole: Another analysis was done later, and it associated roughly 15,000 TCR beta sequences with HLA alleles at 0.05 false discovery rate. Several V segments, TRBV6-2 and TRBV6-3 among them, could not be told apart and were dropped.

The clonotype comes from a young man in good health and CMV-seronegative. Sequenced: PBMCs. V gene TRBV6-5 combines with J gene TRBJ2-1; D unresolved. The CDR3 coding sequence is TGTGCCAGCAGTTACTTCCAACTCCGAAATGAGCAGTTCTTC. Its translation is CASSYFQLRNEQFF.